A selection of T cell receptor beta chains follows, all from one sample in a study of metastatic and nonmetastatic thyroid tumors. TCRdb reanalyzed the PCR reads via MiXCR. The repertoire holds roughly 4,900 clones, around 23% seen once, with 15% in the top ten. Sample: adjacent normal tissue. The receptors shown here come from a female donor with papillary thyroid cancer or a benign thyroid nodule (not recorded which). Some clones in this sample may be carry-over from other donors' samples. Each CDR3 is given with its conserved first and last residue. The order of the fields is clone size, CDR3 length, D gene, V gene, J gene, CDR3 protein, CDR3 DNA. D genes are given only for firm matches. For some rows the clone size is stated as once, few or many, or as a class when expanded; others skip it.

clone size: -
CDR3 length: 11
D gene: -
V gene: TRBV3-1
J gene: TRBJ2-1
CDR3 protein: CASRDDNEQFF
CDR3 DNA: TGTGCCAGCAGGGATGACAATGAGCAGTTCTTC

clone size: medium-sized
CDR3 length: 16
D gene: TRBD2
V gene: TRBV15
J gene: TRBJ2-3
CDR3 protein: CATSRVAAGGPDTQYF
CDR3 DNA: TGTGCCACCAGCAGAGTGGCAGCGGGGGGCCCAGATACGCAGTATTTT

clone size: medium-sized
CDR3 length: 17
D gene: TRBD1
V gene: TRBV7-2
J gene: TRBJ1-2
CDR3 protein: CASSLSTGQGGFDGYTF
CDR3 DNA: TGTGCCAGCAGCTTAAGTACGGGACAGGGCGGATTTGATGGCTACACCTTC

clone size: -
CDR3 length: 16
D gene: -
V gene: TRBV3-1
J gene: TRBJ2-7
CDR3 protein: CASSQGYKGSAYEQYF
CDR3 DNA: TGTGCCAGCAGCCAAGGGTACAAGGGTTCAGCCTACGAGCAGTACTTC

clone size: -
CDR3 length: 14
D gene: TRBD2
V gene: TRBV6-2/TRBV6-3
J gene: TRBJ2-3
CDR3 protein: CASSYAGGGDTQYF
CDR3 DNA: TGTGCCAGCAGTTACGCCGGGGGGGGCGATACGCAGTATTTT

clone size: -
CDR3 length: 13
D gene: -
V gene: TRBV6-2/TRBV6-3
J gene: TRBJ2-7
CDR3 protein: CASTLRGLYEQYF
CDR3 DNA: TGTGCCAGCACGCTAAGAGGATTATACGAGCAGTACTTC

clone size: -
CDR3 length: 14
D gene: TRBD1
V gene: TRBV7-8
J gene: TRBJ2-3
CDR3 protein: CASSSTTGADTQYF
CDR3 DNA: TGTGCCAGCAGTTCAACAACAGGGGCAGATACGCAGTATTTT

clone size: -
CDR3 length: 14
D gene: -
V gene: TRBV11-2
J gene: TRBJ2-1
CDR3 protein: CASSLDPARKEQFF
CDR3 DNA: TGTGCCAGCAGCTTAGACCCAGCCAGGAAGGAGCAGTTCTTC

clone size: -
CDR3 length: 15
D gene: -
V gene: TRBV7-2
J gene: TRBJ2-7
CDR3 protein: CASSFGTPAPREQYF
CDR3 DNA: TGTGCCAGCAGCTTTGGGACTCCCGCCCCCCGCGAGCAGTACTTC

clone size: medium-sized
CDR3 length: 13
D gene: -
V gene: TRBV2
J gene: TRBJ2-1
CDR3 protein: CASSELAYNEQFF
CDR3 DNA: TGTGCCAGCAGTGAGCTAGCGTACAATGAGCAGTTCTTC

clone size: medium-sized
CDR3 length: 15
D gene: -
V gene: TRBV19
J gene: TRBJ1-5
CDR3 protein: CASSQMGAGLQPQHF
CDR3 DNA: TGTGCCAGTAGCCAGATGGGGGCAGGGTTACAGCCCCAGCATTTT

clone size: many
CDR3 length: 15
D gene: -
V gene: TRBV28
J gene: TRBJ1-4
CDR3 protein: CASTLMVGSDEKLFF
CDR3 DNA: TGTGCCAGCACCCTGATGGTGGGGAGCGATGAAAAACTGTTTTTT

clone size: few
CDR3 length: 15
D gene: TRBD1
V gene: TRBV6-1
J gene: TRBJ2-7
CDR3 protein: CASRRGQGARYEQYF
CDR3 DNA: TGTGCCAGCAGGAGGGGACAGGGGGCGCGGTACGAGCAGTACTTC

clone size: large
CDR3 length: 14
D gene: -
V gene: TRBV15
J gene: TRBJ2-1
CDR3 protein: CATSRDPSYNEQFF
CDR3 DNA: TGTGCCACCAGCAGGGACCCCAGCTACAATGAGCAGTTCTTC

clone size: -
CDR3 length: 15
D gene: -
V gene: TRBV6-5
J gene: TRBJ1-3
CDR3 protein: CASSYPGRDGDTIYF
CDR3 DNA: TGTGCCAGCAGTTACCCCGGACGGGATGGGGACACCATATATTTT

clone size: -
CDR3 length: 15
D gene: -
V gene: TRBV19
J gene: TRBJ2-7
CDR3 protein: CASSTQGAPPYEHYF
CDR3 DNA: TGTGCCAGTAGTACCCAGGGTGCTCCTCCCTACGAGCATTACTTC

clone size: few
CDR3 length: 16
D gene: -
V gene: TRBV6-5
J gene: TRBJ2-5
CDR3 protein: CASSYDPNSGQETQYF
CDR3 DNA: TGTGCCAGCAGTTACGACCCCAACTCCGGGCAAGAGACCCAGTACTTC

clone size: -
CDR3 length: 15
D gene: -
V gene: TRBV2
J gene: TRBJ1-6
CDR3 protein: CASSVPGSYNSPLHF
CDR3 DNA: TGTGCCAGCAGCGTGCCCGGCTCCTATAATTCACCCCTCCACTTT

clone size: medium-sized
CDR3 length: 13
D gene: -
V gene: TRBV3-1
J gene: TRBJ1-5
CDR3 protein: CASSQDEGRPQHF
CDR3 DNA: TGTGCCAGCAGCCAAGATGAGGGACGGCCCCAGCATTTT

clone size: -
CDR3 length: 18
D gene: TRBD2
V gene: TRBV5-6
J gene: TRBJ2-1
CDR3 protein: CASSLFFGTRGVYNEQFF
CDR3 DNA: TGTGCCAGCAGCTTGTTTTTCGGGACTAGGGGGGTCTACAATGAGCAGTTCTTC

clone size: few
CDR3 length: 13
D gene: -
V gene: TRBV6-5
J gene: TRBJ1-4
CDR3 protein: CASRGILDEKLFF
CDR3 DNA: TGTGCCAGCAGGGGGATTTTGGATGAAAAACTGTTTTTT

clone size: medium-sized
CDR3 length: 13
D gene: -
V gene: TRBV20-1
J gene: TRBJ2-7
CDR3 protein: CSAKASHSYEQYF
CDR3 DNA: TGCAGTGCTAAGGCTAGCCACTCCTACGAGCAGTACTTC

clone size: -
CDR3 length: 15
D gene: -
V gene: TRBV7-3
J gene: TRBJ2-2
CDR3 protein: CASSQGCANTGELFF
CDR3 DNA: TGTGCCAGCAGCCAGGGCTGTGCGAACACCGGGGAGCTGTTTTTT

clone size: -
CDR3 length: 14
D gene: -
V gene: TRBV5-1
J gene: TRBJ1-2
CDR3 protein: CASSIQEGTYGYTF
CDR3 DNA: TGCGCCAGCAGCATTCAAGAGGGTACCTATGGCTACACCTTC

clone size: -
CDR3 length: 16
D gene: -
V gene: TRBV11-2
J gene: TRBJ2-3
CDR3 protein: CASSSLRGRMTDTQYF
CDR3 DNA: TGTGCCAGCAGTTCACTCAGGGGCAGGATGACAGATACGCAGTATTTT

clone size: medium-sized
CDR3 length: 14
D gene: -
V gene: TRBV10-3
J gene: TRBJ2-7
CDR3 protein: CAISEVALAYEQYF
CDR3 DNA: TGTGCCATCAGTGAGGTGGCTCTCGCCTACGAGCAGTACTTC

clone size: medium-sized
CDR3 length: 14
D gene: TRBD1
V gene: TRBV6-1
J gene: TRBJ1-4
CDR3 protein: CASSVTGANEKLFF
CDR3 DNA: TGTGCCAGCAGTGTAACAGGGGCGAATGAAAAACTGTTTTTT

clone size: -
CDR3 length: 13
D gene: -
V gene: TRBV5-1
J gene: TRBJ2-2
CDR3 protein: CATGTGSFGELFF
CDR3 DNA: TGCGCCACCGGGACCGGCTCCTTCGGGGAGCTGTTTTTT

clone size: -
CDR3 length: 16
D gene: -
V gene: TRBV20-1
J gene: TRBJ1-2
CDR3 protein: CSALHQVGGPNYGYTF
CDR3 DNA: TGCAGTGCCCTTCACCAAGTGGGGGGGCCTAACTATGGCTACACCTTC

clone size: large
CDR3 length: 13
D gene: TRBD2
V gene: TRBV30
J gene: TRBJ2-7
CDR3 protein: CAWASGGHYEQYF
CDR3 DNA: TGTGCCTGGGCTAGCGGGGGGCACTACGAGCAGTACTTC

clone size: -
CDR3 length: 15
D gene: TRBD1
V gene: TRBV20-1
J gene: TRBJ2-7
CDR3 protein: CSAFSQGGNSYEQYF
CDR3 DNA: TGCAGTGCTTTCTCACAGGGGGGAAACTCCTACGAGCAGTACTTC

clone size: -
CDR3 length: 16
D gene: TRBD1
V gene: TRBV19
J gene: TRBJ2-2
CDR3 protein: CASIPRQGASTGELFF
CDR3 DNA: TGTGCCAGTATCCCCAGACAGGGGGCTTCTACCGGGGAGCTGTTTTTT

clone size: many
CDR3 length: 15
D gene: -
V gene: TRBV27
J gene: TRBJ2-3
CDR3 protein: CASSGGGSSTDTQYF
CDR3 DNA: TGTGCCAGCAGTGGAGGCGGATCTAGCACAGATACGCAGTATTTT

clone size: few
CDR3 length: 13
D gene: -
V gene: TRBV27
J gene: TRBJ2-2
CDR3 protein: CASSVDWSGELFF
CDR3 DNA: TGTGCCAGCAGTGTCGATTGGTCCGGTGAGCTGTTTTTT

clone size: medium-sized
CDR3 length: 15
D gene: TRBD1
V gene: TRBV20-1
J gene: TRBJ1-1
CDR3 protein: CSATGGVGLNTEAFF
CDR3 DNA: TGCAGTGCTACAGGGGGCGTAGGATTGAACACTGAAGCTTTCTTT

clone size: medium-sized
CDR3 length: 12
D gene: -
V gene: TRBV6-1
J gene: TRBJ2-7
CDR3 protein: CASRLTVFEQYF
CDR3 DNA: TGTGCCAGCAGGTTGACAGTCTTCGAGCAGTACTTC

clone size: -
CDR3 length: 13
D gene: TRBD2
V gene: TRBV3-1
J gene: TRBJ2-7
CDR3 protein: CASSLGLAGGWHF
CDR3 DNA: TGTGCCAGCAGCCTGGGACTAGCGGGGGGGTGGCACTTC

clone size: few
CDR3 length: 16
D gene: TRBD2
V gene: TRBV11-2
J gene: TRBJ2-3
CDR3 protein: CASSPGGASGSYTQYF
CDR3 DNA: TGTGCCAGCAGCCCCGGGGGGGCTAGCGGGAGTTATACGCAGTATTTT

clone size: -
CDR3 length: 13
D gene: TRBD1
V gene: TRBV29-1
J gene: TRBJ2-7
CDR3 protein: CSAALGQVNELYF
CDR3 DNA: TGCAGCGCCGCATTAGGACAGGTCAACGAGCTGTACTTC

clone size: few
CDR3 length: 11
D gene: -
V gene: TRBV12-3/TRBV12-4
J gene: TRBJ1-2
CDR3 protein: CASSFGHGYTF
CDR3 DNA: TGTGCCAGCAGTTTTGGTCATGGCTACACCTTC

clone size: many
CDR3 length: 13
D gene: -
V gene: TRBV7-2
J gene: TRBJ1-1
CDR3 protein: CASSRRGSTEAFF
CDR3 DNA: TGTGCCAGCAGCCGCCGGGGTTCGACTGAAGCTTTCTTT

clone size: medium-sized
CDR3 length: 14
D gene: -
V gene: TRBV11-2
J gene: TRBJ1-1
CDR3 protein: CASSWTDMNTEAFF
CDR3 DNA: TGTGCCAGCAGCTGGACAGACATGAACACTGAAGCTTTCTTT

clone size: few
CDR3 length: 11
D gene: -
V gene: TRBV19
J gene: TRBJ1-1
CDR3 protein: CASSRGIKAFF
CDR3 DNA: TGTGCCAGTAGTCGGGGGATTAAAGCTTTCTTT

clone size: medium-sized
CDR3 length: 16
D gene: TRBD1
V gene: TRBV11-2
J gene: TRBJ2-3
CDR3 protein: CASSLERGQGTDTQYF
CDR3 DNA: TGTGCCAGCAGCTTAGAGAGGGGACAGGGGACAGATACGCAGTATTTT

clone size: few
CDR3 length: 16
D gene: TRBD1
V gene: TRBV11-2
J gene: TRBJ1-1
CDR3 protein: CASLGGDRGLHTEAFF
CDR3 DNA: TGTGCCAGCCTAGGCGGGGACAGGGGCCTACACACTGAAGCTTTCTTT

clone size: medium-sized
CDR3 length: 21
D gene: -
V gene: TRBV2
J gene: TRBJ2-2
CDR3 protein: CASSEAPFWLIDPMNTGELFF
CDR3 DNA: TGTGCCAGCAGTGAAGCGCCGTTTTGGCTAATTGACCCGATGAACACCGGGGAGCTGTTTTTT

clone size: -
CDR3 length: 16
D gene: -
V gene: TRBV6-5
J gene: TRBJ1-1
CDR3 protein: CASSYSSGYLDTEAFF
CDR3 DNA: TGTGCCAGCAGTTACTCCTCGGGGTACTTAGACACTGAAGCTTTCTTT

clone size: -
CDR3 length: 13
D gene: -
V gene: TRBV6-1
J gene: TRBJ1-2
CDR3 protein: CASSPGGNYGYTF
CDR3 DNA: TGTGCCAGCAGTCCCGGTGGAAATTATGGCTACACCTTC

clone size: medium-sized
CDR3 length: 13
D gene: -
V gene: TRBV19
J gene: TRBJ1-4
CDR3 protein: CASSMSWSEKLFF
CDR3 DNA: TGTGCCAGTAGTATGTCCTGGTCTGAAAAACTGTTTTTT

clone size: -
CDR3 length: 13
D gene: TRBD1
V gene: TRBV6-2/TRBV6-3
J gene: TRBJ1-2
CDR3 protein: CASSYSTGVGYTF
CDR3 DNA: TGTGCCAGCAGTTACTCGACAGGGGTAGGCTACACCTTC